This T cell receptor beta chain was profiled in a study of early T cells in non-severe SARS-CoV-2 infection. Study overall: Investigators sequenced bulk RNA drawn from unsorted whole blood, and chains remained unpaired.

The TCR library protocol was used to attach unique molecular identifiers. These identifiers were attached to individual cDNA molecules. TCRdb re-derived calls from the 5' RACE reads in MiXCR, one entry per CDR3 protein. The data hold 100,000 to 120,000 distinct CDR3 sequences, with about 12% observed a single time. Study-wide findings and caveats: Clonotype matching in VDJdb favored anti-spike CD8 responses and did not capture private and CD4 specificities.

This CDR3 region has 18 residues. The germline gives CDR1 MNHEY, CDR2 SMNVEV (reference sequence). V lost 6 bases, J lost 0 bases, and 15 bases stayed unmatched. This clonotype appeared a few times. The target antigen is unknown. This TCR was recovered from an adult who was a healthcare worker with PCR-confirmed SARS-CoV-2 infection or an uninfected control (not recorded which). The sequenced material came from whole blood. The chain has TRBV27 and TRBJ2-3; TRBD2 agrees at 7 bases. CDR3 in DNA: TGTGCCAGCAGATCTCCCCGTGGGGGGGGGACTAGCACAGATACGCAGTATTTT. Translation gives CASRSPRGGGTSTDTQYF.